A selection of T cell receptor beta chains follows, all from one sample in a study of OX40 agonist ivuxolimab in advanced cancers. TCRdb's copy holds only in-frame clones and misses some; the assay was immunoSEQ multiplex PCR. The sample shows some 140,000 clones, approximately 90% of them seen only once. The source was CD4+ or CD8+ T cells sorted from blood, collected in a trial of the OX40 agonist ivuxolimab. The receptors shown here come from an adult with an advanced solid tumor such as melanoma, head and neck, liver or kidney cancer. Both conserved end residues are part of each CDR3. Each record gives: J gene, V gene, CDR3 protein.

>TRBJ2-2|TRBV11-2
CASSLVSTRNTGELFF
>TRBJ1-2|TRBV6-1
CASTPGQGIYGYTF
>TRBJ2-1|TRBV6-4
CASSKEPYNEQFF
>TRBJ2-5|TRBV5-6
CASTRDSPQTQYF
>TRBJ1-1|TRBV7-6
CASSVSGSGRAFF
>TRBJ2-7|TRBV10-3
CAISGWSGRLSYEQYF
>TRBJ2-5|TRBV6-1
CASSDRTSGRETQYF
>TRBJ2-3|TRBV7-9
CACSFPPGLAIGTQYF
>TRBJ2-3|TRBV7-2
CASSLWPDTQYF
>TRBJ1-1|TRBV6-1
CASSDGGGAKEAEAFF
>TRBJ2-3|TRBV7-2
CASSPRAAGSGYTQYF
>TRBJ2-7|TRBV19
CASKRAGGPYEQYF
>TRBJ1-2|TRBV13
CASSSLFGGYTF
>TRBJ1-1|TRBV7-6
CASSSSIGGRGTEAFF
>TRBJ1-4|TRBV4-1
CASSQDREKATNEKLFF
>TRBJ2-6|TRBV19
CASSSHQGEGANVLTF
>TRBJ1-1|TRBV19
CASNLGGLAMNTEAFF
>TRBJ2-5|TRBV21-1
CASSNGRWDSELAGGQETQYF
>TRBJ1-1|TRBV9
CASSVGPLNTEAFF
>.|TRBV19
CASSRDRANYEQYF
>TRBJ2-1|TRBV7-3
CASSETRGSYNEQFF
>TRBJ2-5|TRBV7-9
CASSRSGRSETQYF
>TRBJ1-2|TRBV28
CASSLIEGGNGYTF
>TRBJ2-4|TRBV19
CATMTGNRHIQYF
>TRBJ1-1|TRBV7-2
CASSLESGGGEAFF
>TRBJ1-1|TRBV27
CASSPPTGFNTEAFF
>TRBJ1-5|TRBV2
CASSPDRGQWSNQPQHF
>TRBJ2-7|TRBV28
CASSPNWADYEQYF
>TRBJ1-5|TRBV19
CASSIGQGRYQPQHF
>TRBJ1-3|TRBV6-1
CASSERGSSGNTIYF
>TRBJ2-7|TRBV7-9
CASSLKLAGAYEQYF
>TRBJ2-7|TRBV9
CASSVTTSGYEQYF
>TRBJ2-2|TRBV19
CASRDHRGTTGELFF
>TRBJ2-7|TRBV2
CASRTSGISYEQYF